What follows is one T cell receptor (beta chain) and its context. What it recognizes is unknown. Researchers ran the PCR with 60 Vbeta and 13 Jbeta primers. TCRdb's copy holds only in-frame clones and misses some; the assay was immunoSEQ multiplex PCR. Of 250,000 to 300,000 clones in the sample, 80% to 95% were seen once. This sample is part of a study of cytomegalovirus exposure and HLA in healthy donors. Overall study findings and caveats: HLA alleles were associated with fewer than 20,000 TCR beta sequences in a later analysis at 0.05 false discovery rate.

The CDR3 contains 14 residues. V lost 2 bases to trimming and J lost 0 bases, with 7 bases between them. Germline V gene data show CDR1 as MNHNY and CDR2 as SVGAGI (reference sequence). The source material was PBMCs. This TCR derives from a girl aged 2 to 9 in good health and CMV-seronegative. The rearrangement links TRBV6-6 to TRBJ1-1, with unresolved D. The CDR3 sequence is CASSYEQLNTEAFF. In DNA form, the CDR3 reads TGTGCCAGCAGTTACGAACAGTTGAACACTGAAGCTTTCTTT.